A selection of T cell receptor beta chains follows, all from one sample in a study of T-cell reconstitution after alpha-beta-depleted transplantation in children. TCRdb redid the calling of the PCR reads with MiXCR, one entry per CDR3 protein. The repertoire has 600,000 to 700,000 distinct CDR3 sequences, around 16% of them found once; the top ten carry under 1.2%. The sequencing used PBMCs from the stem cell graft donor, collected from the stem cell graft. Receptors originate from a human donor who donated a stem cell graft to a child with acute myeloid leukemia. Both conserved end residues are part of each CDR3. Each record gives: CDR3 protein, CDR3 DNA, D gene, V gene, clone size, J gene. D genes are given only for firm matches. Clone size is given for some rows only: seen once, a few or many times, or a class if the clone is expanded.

CDR3aa: CAGGLLNTEAFF
CDR3nt: TGTGCCGGGGGACTCCTGAACACTGAAGCTTTCTTT
d_gene: -
v_gene: TRBV6-1
abundance: many
j_gene: TRBJ1-1

CDR3aa: CASSLSNRVYGYTF
CDR3nt: TGTGCCAGCAGTTTATCGAACAGGGTCTATGGCTACACCTTC
d_gene: -
v_gene: TRBV27
abundance: few
j_gene: TRBJ1-2

CDR3aa: CSARAYRDSYNEQFF
CDR3nt: TGCAGTGCTAGAGCCTACCGGGACAGCTACAATGAGCAGTTCTTC
d_gene: TRBD1
v_gene: TRBV20-1
abundance: few
j_gene: TRBJ2-1

CDR3aa: CASSIGTVYSTDTQYF
CDR3nt: TGCGCCAGCAGCATCGGGACAGTATATAGCACAGATACGCAGTATTTT
d_gene: TRBD1
v_gene: TRBV5-1
abundance: few
j_gene: TRBJ2-3

CDR3aa: CATSRDSDRDLNQPQHF
CDR3nt: TGTGCCACCAGCAGAGATTCAGACAGGGACCTTAATCAGCCCCAGCATTTT
d_gene: TRBD1
v_gene: TRBV15
abundance: few
j_gene: TRBJ1-5

CDR3aa: CASIPDRALNTEAFF
CDR3nt: TGTGCCAGCATTCCTGACAGGGCACTGAACACTGAAGCTTTCTTT
d_gene: TRBD1
v_gene: TRBV2
abundance: -
j_gene: TRBJ1-1

CDR3aa: CASSQVQTSFDEQFF
CDR3nt: TGCGCCAGCAGCCAAGTTCAGACTAGCTTCGATGAGCAGTTCTTC
d_gene: TRBD2
v_gene: TRBV4-3
abundance: -
j_gene: TRBJ2-1

CDR3aa: CASSFRGGKNTEAFF
CDR3nt: TGTGCCAGCAGCTTTCGCGGGGGGAAGAACACTGAAGCTTTCTTT
d_gene: -
v_gene: TRBV5-5
abundance: few
j_gene: TRBJ1-1

CDR3aa: CASSYQGSPGANVLTF
CDR3nt: TGTGCCAGCAGTTATCAGGGTTCGCCTGGGGCCAACGTCCTGACTTTC
d_gene: -
v_gene: TRBV6-5
abundance: many
j_gene: TRBJ2-6

CDR3aa: CSVAGGTTDTQYF
CDR3nt: TGCAGTGTCGCGGGGGGAACAACAGATACGCAGTATTTT
d_gene: TRBD2
v_gene: TRBV20-1
abundance: many
j_gene: TRBJ2-3

CDR3aa: CSVVWDGATNEKLFF
CDR3nt: TGCAGCGTTGTATGGGACGGAGCAACTAATGAAAAACTGTTTTTT
d_gene: -
v_gene: TRBV29-1
abundance: many
j_gene: TRBJ1-4

CDR3aa: CASSYGDGTYEQYF
CDR3nt: TGTGCCAGCAGTTACGGGGACGGAACCTACGAGCAGTACTTC
d_gene: -
v_gene: TRBV6-5
abundance: many
j_gene: TRBJ2-7

CDR3aa: CSVDNRGDTQYF
CDR3nt: TGCAGCGTTGACAATAGGGGAGATACGCAGTATTTT
d_gene: -
v_gene: TRBV29-1
abundance: few
j_gene: TRBJ2-3

CDR3aa: CSAGQGMNTEAFF
CDR3nt: TGCAGTGCGGGACAGGGCATGAACACTGAAGCTTTCTTT
d_gene: TRBD1
v_gene: TRBV20-1
abundance: many
j_gene: TRBJ1-1

CDR3aa: CASSWGLGANTEAFF
CDR3nt: TGTGCCAGCAGTTGGGGACTGGGGGCGAACACTGAAGCTTTCTTT
d_gene: -
v_gene: TRBV12-3/TRBV12-4
abundance: few
j_gene: TRBJ1-1

CDR3aa: CAWSQSLSYEQYF
CDR3nt: TGTGCCTGGAGTCAGAGTTTATCCTACGAGCAGTACTTC
d_gene: -
v_gene: TRBV30
abundance: -
j_gene: TRBJ2-7

CDR3aa: CASSSEWYSPLHF
CDR3nt: TGTGCCAGCAGCTCCGAGTGGTATTCACCCCTCCACTTT
d_gene: -
v_gene: TRBV7-8
abundance: many
j_gene: TRBJ1-6

CDR3aa: CASSYLDRTSGSNEQFF
CDR3nt: TGTGCCAGCAGTTACTTGGATCGGACTAGCGGAAGTAATGAGCAGTTCTTC
d_gene: TRBD2
v_gene: TRBV12-3/TRBV12-4
abundance: few
j_gene: TRBJ2-1

CDR3aa: CSARGTSGGFSSYNEQFF
CDR3nt: TGCAGTGCTAGAGGGACTAGCGGGGGGTTCAGCTCCTACAATGAGCAGTTCTTC
d_gene: TRBD2
v_gene: TRBV20-1
abundance: many
j_gene: TRBJ2-1

CDR3aa: CASSFATGGKSSQQYF
CDR3nt: TGTGCCAGCAGCTTCGCCACAGGGGGAAAGTCATCGCAGCAGTACTTC
d_gene: TRBD1
v_gene: TRBV7-9
abundance: many
j_gene: TRBJ2-7

CDR3aa: CSARPRGVVNSAVVSQPQHF
CDR3nt: TGCAGTGCTAGACCCAGGGGGGTAGTGAATAGTGCTGTCGTAAGTCAGCCCCAGCATTTT
d_gene: TRBD1
v_gene: TRBV20-1
abundance: many
j_gene: TRBJ1-5

CDR3aa: CASSLHARANEQFF
CDR3nt: TGTGCCAGCAGTCTTCACGCCCGGGCCAATGAGCAGTTCTTC
d_gene: -
v_gene: TRBV28
abundance: few
j_gene: TRBJ2-1

CDR3aa: CASSLSASPPQTQYF
CDR3nt: TGTGCCAGCAGCTTATCGGCTAGCCCCCCACAAACGCAGTATTTT
d_gene: -
v_gene: TRBV7-2
abundance: few
j_gene: TRBJ2-3

CDR3aa: CASGTQNTEAFF
CDR3nt: TGCGCCAGCGGGACACAGAACACTGAAGCTTTCTTT
d_gene: -
v_gene: TRBV5-1
abundance: many
j_gene: TRBJ1-1

CDR3aa: CSVPLGREYF
CDR3nt: TGCAGCGTCCCCCTCGGGAGGGAGTATTTT
d_gene: TRBD2
v_gene: TRBV29-1
abundance: many
j_gene: TRBJ2-3

CDR3aa: CASTPRDSSYNEQFF
CDR3nt: TGTGCCAGCACGCCCCGGGACAGCTCCTACAATGAGCAGTTCTTC
d_gene: TRBD1
v_gene: TRBV12-3/TRBV12-4
abundance: many
j_gene: TRBJ2-1

CDR3aa: CSARDLVAGGYNEQFF
CDR3nt: TGCAGTGCTAGAGATCTAGTAGCGGGGGGTTACAATGAGCAGTTCTTC
d_gene: TRBD2
v_gene: TRBV20-1
abundance: many
j_gene: TRBJ2-1

CDR3aa: CASSVALSPLHF
CDR3nt: TGTGCCAGCAGTGTGGCGTTATCACCCCTCCACTTT
d_gene: -
v_gene: TRBV2
abundance: few
j_gene: TRBJ1-6

CDR3aa: CASSGQASSYEQYF
CDR3nt: TGTGCCAGCAGCGGACAGGCCAGCTCCTACGAGCAGTACTTC
d_gene: TRBD1
v_gene: TRBV12-3/TRBV12-4
abundance: -
j_gene: TRBJ2-7

CDR3aa: CSARVRTNPQETQYF
CDR3nt: TGCAGTGCTAGAGTGCGGACTAACCCCCAAGAGACCCAGTACTTC
d_gene: -
v_gene: TRBV20-1
abundance: -
j_gene: TRBJ2-5

CDR3aa: CAWSADSNQPQHF
CDR3nt: TGTGCCTGGAGTGCTGACAGCAATCAGCCCCAGCATTTT
d_gene: -
v_gene: TRBV30
abundance: -
j_gene: TRBJ1-5

CDR3aa: CSVRRPMNTEAFF
CDR3nt: TGCAGCGTTAGGAGACCGATGAACACTGAAGCTTTCTTT
d_gene: -
v_gene: TRBV29-1
abundance: many
j_gene: TRBJ1-1

CDR3aa: CSARDPGRNIQYF
CDR3nt: TGCAGTGCTAGAGATCCGGGTCGGAACATTCAGTACTTC
d_gene: -
v_gene: TRBV20-1
abundance: many
j_gene: TRBJ2-4

CDR3aa: CASSEYLEDYGYTF
CDR3nt: TGTGCCAGCAGTGAATATTTGGAGGACTATGGCTACACCTTC
d_gene: -
v_gene: TRBV25-1
abundance: many
j_gene: TRBJ1-2

CDR3aa: CASSSQGRDTGELFF
CDR3nt: TGCGCCAGCAGCTCTCAAGGCCGGGACACCGGGGAGCTGTTTTTT
d_gene: -
v_gene: TRBV5-1
abundance: -
j_gene: TRBJ2-2

CDR3aa: CATGPPISDTQYF
CDR3nt: TGTGCCACCGGGCCTCCGATTTCAGATACGCAGTATTTT
d_gene: -
v_gene: TRBV25-1
abundance: few
j_gene: TRBJ2-3

CDR3aa: CASSLFGGQGGWQPHHF
CDR3nt: TGTGCCAGCAGCTTATTTGGTGGGCAGGGAGGGTGGCAGCCCCATCATTTT
d_gene: -
v_gene: TRBV7-2
abundance: -
j_gene: TRBJ1-5

CDR3aa: CATGQGVLANQPQHF
CDR3nt: TGTGCCACCGGACAGGGCGTTTTGGCAAATCAGCCCCAGCATTTT
d_gene: TRBD1
v_gene: TRBV15
abundance: -
j_gene: TRBJ1-5

CDR3aa: CASSSRTGWNEQFF
CDR3nt: TGTGCCAGCAGCTCGAGGACAGGGTGGAATGAGCAGTTCTTC
d_gene: TRBD1
v_gene: TRBV7-2
abundance: many
j_gene: TRBJ2-1

CDR3aa: CSARLSALGTQYF
CDR3nt: TGCAGTGCTAGATTGAGCGCGTTGGGGACCCAGTACTTC
d_gene: -
v_gene: TRBV20-1
abundance: few
j_gene: TRBJ2-5

CDR3aa: CATSAGFTSTDTQYF
CDR3nt: TGTGCCACCAGTGCGGGGTTCACTAGCACAGATACGCAGTATTTT
d_gene: -
v_gene: TRBV24-1
abundance: many
j_gene: TRBJ2-3

CDR3aa: CASSPLATNEKLFF
CDR3nt: TGTGCCAGCAGCCCGCTTGCAACTAATGAAAAACTGTTTTTT
d_gene: -
v_gene: TRBV6-5
abundance: many
j_gene: TRBJ1-4

CDR3aa: CASTLGDRQETQYF
CDR3nt: TGTGCCAGCACCCTTGGTGACAGGCAAGAGACCCAGTACTTC
d_gene: -
v_gene: TRBV5-6
abundance: few
j_gene: TRBJ2-5

CDR3aa: CASSPGQFPNAEAFF
CDR3nt: TGTGCCAGCAGTCCCGGACAGTTCCCGAACGCTGAAGCTTTCTTT
d_gene: -
v_gene: TRBV12-3/TRBV12-4
abundance: few
j_gene: TRBJ1-1